The rows below give T cell receptor beta chains drawn from one sample of a study of beta chain features in type 1 diabetes. Using immunoSEQ multiplex PCR, the repertoire was profiled, and TCRdb retains in-frame clones only, with some absent. Here the sample spans 350,000 to 450,000 clones, approximately 12% being singletons. Sequencing was carried out using naive CD4+ T cells from blood. The source is a woman aged 18-29 years with type 1 diabetes. CDR3s include the opening cysteine and the closing phenylalanine or tryptophan. A D gene is named only where the DNA matches it firmly. Rows may omit the clone size; those that give it use once, few, many or a size class.

>-|TRBD1|TRBJ2-7|TRBV19
CASRPGQNYEQYF
TGTGCCAGTAGGCCGGGACAGAACTACGAGCAGTACTTC
>few|-|TRBJ2-2|TRBV5-6
CASSLLGLNTGELFF
TGTGCCAGCAGCTTGCTTGGCCTGAACACCGGGGAGCTGTTTTTT
>-|TRBD1|TRBJ1-2|TRBV6-6
CASSYSTGGYGYTF
TGTGCCAGCAGTTACTCGACAGGGGGCTATGGCTACACCTTC
>-|-|TRBJ1-5|TRBV6-5
CASGASNQPQHF
TGTGCCAGCGGGGCAAGCAATCAGCCCCAGCATTTT
>-|-|TRBJ2-2|TRBV4-2
CASSQALGLPNTGELFF
TGTGCCAGCAGCCAAGCCTTGGGCCTTCCTAACACCGGGGAGCTGTTTTTT
>-|TRBD2|TRBJ2-3|TRBV29-1
CSVPPPAGVPDTQYF
TGCAGCGTTCCCCCCCCGGCGGGAGTACCAGATACGCAGTATTTT
>-|TRBD2|TRBJ2-1|TRBV5-1
CASSPRRAGGVDEQFF
TGCGCCAGCAGCCCGCGTCGAGCGGGGGGGGTAGATGAGCAGTTCTTC
>-|-|TRBJ2-2|TRBV4-2
CASSQEKRESSGELFF
TGTGCCAGCAGCCAAGAAAAGAGGGAGTCGTCCGGGGAGCTGTTTTTT
>-|TRBD2|TRBJ2-1|TRBV28
CASSLPLGAGVGQQFF
TGTGCCAGCAGTCTCCCCCTGGGTGCGGGAGTAGGTCAGCAGTTCTTC
>-|-|TRBJ2-1|TRBV5-1
CASSPLTHNEQFF
TGCGCCAGCAGCCCGTTAACTCACAATGAGCAGTTCTTC
>-|-|TRBJ2-7|TRBV2
CASRVGASGEQYF
TGTGCCAGCAGGGTTGGGGCCTCGGGCGAGCAGTACTTC
>-|-|TRBJ2-3|TRBV11-3
CASSLGRGGDTQYF
TGTGCCAGCAGCTTAGGGAGGGGAGGAGATACGCAGTATTTT
>-|TRBD2|TRBJ2-3|TRBV29-1
CSVGTSGLTDTQYF
TGCAGCGTTGGAACTAGCGGTCTCACAGATACGCAGTATTTT
>-|-|TRBJ1-1|TRBV19
CASSIYGEAFF
TGTGCCAGTAGTATATACGGTGAAGCTTTCTTT
>-|-|TRBJ1-3|TRBV7-9
CASSLSPSRLITGNTIYF
TGTGCCAGCAGCTTATCCCCCAGCAGGCTGATCACTGGAAACACCATATATTTT
>few|TRBD2|TRBJ2-1|TRBV5-1
CASSLTGGAGFKNEQFF
TGCGCCAGCAGCTTGACCGGGGGGGCCGGGTTCAAGAATGAGCAGTTCTTC